Listed here are 17 T cell receptor beta chains from one sample, sequenced in a study of blood T cell repertoires in COVID-19. TCRdb keeps only in-frame clones here, not all; method: immunoSEQ multiplex PCR. This sample yields 150,000 to 200,000 clones, of which more than 75% are seen a single time; approximately 14% belongs to the top ten. Material for sequencing was PBMCs or T cells enriched from blood (not recorded which). The receptor set was obtained from a man aged 55 to 70 who had been exposed to COVID-19.

The rearrangement uses TRBV4-2 and TRBJ2-5; the D gene is possibly TRBD2 (6 bases). Germline values: CDR1 LGHNA, CDR2 YNFKEQ. The CDR3 is 15 amino acids. V shed 3 bases and J shed 5 bases, with 16 bases lying between them. The CDR3 DNA reads TGTGCCAGCAGCCAGGACACCTCTGGGGGGGAGACCCAGTACTTC. Its protein is CASSQDTSGGETQYF.

The chain employs TRBV15 and TRBJ2-5; D is perhaps TRBD2 (5 bases). This CDR3 is 14 amino acids long. The V gene's germline CDR1 is LNHNV and CDR2 YYDKDF (reference sequence). The ends were cut back, 9 bases at V and 1 base at J, with 15 bases in the middle. Written as DNA, the CDR3 is TGTGCCACGAGACTACCCGGGATCCAAGAGACCCAGTACTTC. Protein product: CATRLPGIQETQYF.

The genes are TRBV3-1 (or the pseudogene TRBV3-2) and TRBJ2-2; 10 bases fit TRBD2. The germline CDR1 and CDR2 sequences are LGHDT and YNNKEL (reference sequence). The CDR3 sequence is 16 residues long. V was pared by 3 bases and J by 5 bases, with 6 bases of the junction left unmatched. DNA for the CDR3: TGTGCCAGCAGCCAGCCGGGACTAGCGTCGACCGGGGAGCTGTTTTTT. This gives the protein CASSQPGLASTGELFF.

This chain connects TRBV29-1 to TRBJ2-2; D is perhaps TRBD1 (7 bases). The CDR3 covers 15 residues. With 6 bases removed from V and 5 bases from J, the gap between germline ends came to 19 bases. The germline V gene encodes CDR1 SQVTM and CDR2 ANQGSEA. CDR3 bases: TGCAGCGTAAGGAGGGGGCGCGGGTTGACCGGGGAGCTGTTTTTT. It is translated as CSVRRGRGLTGELFF.

This clone was seen more than once but under ten times. V is TRBV28 and J is TRBJ2-7; 8 bases fit TRBD1. The trim removed 6 bases at V and 0 bases at J, leaving 4 bases unmatched. This CDR3 has 14 amino acids. The germline CDR1 and CDR2 sequences are MDHEN and SYDVKM. The CDR3 loop is CASSRTGSSYEQYF. The CDR3 region has the DNA TGTGCCAGCAGCCGGACAGGGAGCTCCTACGAGCAGTACTTC. The variable domain in full, completed from reference TRBV28 and TRBJ2-7, reads DVKVTQSSRYLVKRTGEKVFLECVQDMDHENMFWYRQDPGLGLRLIYFSYDVKMKEKGDIPEGYSVSREKKERFSLILESASTNQTSMYLCASSRTGSSYEQYFGPGTRLTVT.

This clone was counted a single time. The genes are TRBV29-1 and TRBJ2-1, with TRBD2 matching over 11 bases. Germline V gene lookup returns CDR1 SQVTM and CDR2 ANQGSEA. With V trimmed by 0 bases and J by 8 bases, 6 bases remained unmatched. The CDR3 totals 15 residues. CDR3 loop: CSVEDLAGGEDEQFF. The CDR3 bases are TGCAGCGTTGAAGACCTAGCGGGAGGCGAGGATGAGCAGTTCTTC.

This sequence joins TRBV19 and TRBJ2-3; the match to TRBD2 covers 7 bases. The CDR3 is made up of 15 amino acids. V trimming: 9 bases; J trimming: 1 base; junction bases outside the gene matches: 10. Germline lookup yields CDR1 LNHDA and CDR2 SQIVND (reference sequence). The DNA for the CDR3 is TGTGCCAGCCGAGAACTAGCGTCGCGCACAGATACGCAGTATTTT. As protein: CASRELASRTDTQYF.

V and J are TRBV6-5 and TRBJ2-3; possible D gene TRBD2, 6 bases. Between the trimmed V and J ends, which lost 3 bases and 1 base, there was a span of 14 bases. Germline loops: CDR1 MNHEY, CDR2 SVGAGI. The CDR3 covers 16 residues. The CDR3 DNA follows: TGTGCCAGCAGTTATCTGAGTAGCGGAGGCACAGATACGCAGTATTTT. It translates to CASSYLSSGGTDTQYF.

The chain carries TRBV3-1 (or the pseudogene TRBV3-2) and TRBJ2-2; maybe TRBD2 (7 bases). Germline V gene sequence: CDR1 LGHDT, CDR2 YNNKEL (reference sequence). This CDR3 region has 17 residues. With 1 base removed from V and 5 bases from J, the gap between germline ends came to 17 bases. CDR3 protein: CASSQGGAGAWTGELFF. Here the CDR3 DNA reads TGTGCCAGCAGCCAAGGGGGGGCGGGAGCGTGGACCGGGGAGCTGTTTTTT.

The rearrangement uses TRBV29-1 and TRBJ2-1; D may be TRBD1 (5 bases). Germline lookup yields CDR1 SQVTM and CDR2 ANQGSEA. This CDR3 region has 12 residues. The ends were cut back, 3 bases at V and 7 bases at J, with 10 bases in the middle. The CDR3 coding sequence is TGCAGCGTTGAGGGGCCCAGGAATGAGCAGTTCTTC. Its protein product is CSVEGPRNEQFF.

The V call is TRBV29-1, the J call TRBJ1-3; D might be TRBD1 (6 bases). In germline, CDR1 is SQVTM, CDR2 ANQGSEA. CDR3 size: 15 residues. Trimming pared 4 bases from V and 0 bases from J, leaving 13 bases between. The CDR3 DNA reads TGCAGCGTTGCGCTGGGGGCCCGCTCTGGAAACACCATATATTTT. As protein: CSVALGARSGNTIYF.

The V and J genes are TRBV4-2 and TRBJ1-2; D is undetermined. This CDR3 comprises 16 residues. Germline V lookup: CDR1 LGHNA, CDR2 YNFKEQ. V was cut by 0 bases and J by 7 bases, with 18 bases left in between. The CDR3, as DNA: TGTGCCAGCAGCCAAGATTTGGTGCGGGAAGGAAGTGGCTACACCTTC. It translates to CASSQDLVREGSGYTF.

This clone was seen once. This chain links TRBV13 with TRBJ2-5; D not certain. This CDR3 is built from 13 residues. Germline assignment: CDR1 PRHDT and CDR2 FYEKMQ (reference sequence). Trimming removed 1 base from V and 2 bases from J, with 5 bases in between. CDR3 bases: TGTGCCAGCAGCTTAGACGGGCAAGAGACCCAGTACTTC. As protein: CASSLDGQETQYF.

The chain is built from TRBV10-3 and TRBJ2-7; 11 nucleotides align to TRBD1. The CDR3 spans 13 residues. Germline V gene sequence: CDR1 ENHRY, CDR2 SYGVKD. V lost 4 bases and J lost 5; bases outside the gene matches: 1. The CDR3 DNA is TGTGCCATCAGTGCGGGACAGGGGGACGAGCAGTACTTC. Protein product: CAISAGQGDEQYF.

This sequence joins TRBV3-1 (or the pseudogene TRBV3-2) and TRBJ2-2; 10 bases fit TRBD2. CDR1 LGHDT and CDR2 YNNKEL come from the germline V gene (reference sequence). The V and J ends lost 6 bases and 4 bases, in that order; junction bases with no gene match: 5. This CDR3 region has 15 residues. The CDR3 loop reads CASSPSGSSTGELFF. The CDR3, as DNA: TGTGCCAGCAGTCCTAGCGGGAGTAGCACCGGGGAGCTGTTTTTT.

This chain joins TRBV11-3 and TRBJ1-2, with D perhaps matching TRBD1 (5 bases). This CDR3 has 15 amino acids. V gave up 0 bases and J gave up 7 bases, with 15 bases separating them. In germline, CDR1 is SGHNT, CDR2 YENEEA. The CDR3 sequence is CASSLDIGDFSGYTF. The DNA for the CDR3 is TGTGCCAGCAGCTTAGATATCGGGGACTTCTCTGGCTACACCTTC.

J is TRBJ2-5 and V is TRBV24-1, with 7 positions matching TRBD1. The germline CDR1 and CDR2 sequences are KGHDR and SFDVKD. After removal of 4 bases from V and 4 bases from J, the junction contained 5 bases not matched to a gene. This CDR3 has 14 amino acids. In DNA form, the CDR3 reads TGTGCCACCAGTGAGGCAGGGGGTCGAGAGACCCAGTACTTC. Translation: CATSEAGGRETQYF.